This entry describes one TCR beta chain. Its target antigen remains unknown. Base qualities were left out, and no much larger clone turns up one base away. The CDR3 regions of human TCRbeta chains were analyzed by immunosequencing. The original methods were these. Repertoire TCRs were matched against a reference library of SARS-CoV-2-specific TCRs generated with the MIRA antigen-specificity platform. Breadth was defined as the fraction of unique TCRs that were SARS-CoV-2-associated, and depth was defined as the fraction of total T cells that were SARS-CoV-2-associated. Using the MIRA data, each spike-specific TCR was mapped to the spike region that the TCR reacts to and placed in a CD4 or CD8 class. Log10-transformed breadth and depth values were compared by one-way ANOVA with Sidak's multiple comparisons tests. As stored in TCRdb, this immuneACCESS dataset retains in-frame rearrangements with V and J assigned. A fraction of the clones does not appear; measured against another copy, unresolved V genes explain less than half of the discrepancy, and the remainder lacks a known reason. V and J calls plus clone size are reproduced from that table; the DNA served to infer D and trimming. The sample table shows 150,000 or so clones, and approximately 85% are seen once. Around 8% of the sample is held by the ten biggest clonotypes.

This entry is derived from a study of T cell responses to AZD1222 COVID-19 vaccine (dated by TCRdb to the early 2020s). For context, the study as a whole: AZD1222 recipients given second doses at about 4 weeks or at about 12 weeks were pooled, since spike-specific TCR depth and breadth were not found to differ between the two schedules. A total of about 240 trial participants underwent TCR sequencing, of whom 207 received two doses of AZD1222 and 26 received two doses of the MenACWY control vaccine. Trial participants were enrolled by age into 18-55, 56-69 and 70-plus year subgroups, with roughly 160, 29 and 62 TCR-sequenced participants respectively. General study outcomes and caveats: Reportedly, close to half of the unique spike-specific TCRs recognized epitopes lying outside the regions that are mutated in the B.1.351 and B.1.1.7 variants. Most participants were white British and females outnumbered males, and the authors suggested that clonal diversity may have been underestimated. After two AZD1222 doses, both the breadth and the depth of spike-specific TCRs were significantly higher than at day 0 and than in MenACWY recipients. Only five or six AZD1222 recipients were SARS-CoV-2 seropositive at baseline, limiting conclusions about previously exposed vaccinees. Vaccine-associated CD4 TCRs spanned the whole spike protein, with dominant responses in regions 160-218 and 743-854. The 56-69-year group was small, and its depth increase did not reach significance, likely because of low power. No day 14 peak-response samples were available, so repertoires were characterized only after the peak T cell response.

Taken with the paper, the label for time point translates to: baseline before first vaccination. The vaccinee samples were drawn from two UK trials, COV001 and COV002, one of which was a single-blind randomized controlled phase 2/3 trial testing AZD1222 (ChAdOx1 nCoV-19) in healthy adults. Trial participant PBMC samples were collected at day 0 and day 28 after the second dose for TCRbeta chain sequencing. Ends trimmed: V by 3 bases, J by 4 bases; bases unmatched to a gene: 9. Including cysteine and phenylalanine, the CDR3 has 17 amino acids. This entry keeps only the CDR3 DNA: 51 bases, framed from base 1. The germline V gene (reference sequence) provides CDR1 WNHNN and CDR2 SYGVQD.

This sequence was found in an adult in good health. Recombination joined TRBV10-1 with TRBJ2-1; 10 nucleotides in the junction match TRBD2. The sequencing used peripheral blood, collected on day 0 of AZD1222 vaccination. Here the CDR3 is given as CASSEIASGGSYNEQFF. The sequenced DNA is TGCGCCAGCAGTGAAATCGCTAGCGGGGGATCTTACAATGAGCAGTTCTTC.